These 19 T cell receptor beta chains were all obtained from the same sample, sequenced in a study of T cells after yellow fever vaccination. In TCRdb, the 5' RACE reads were re-called with MiXCR into one record per CDR3 protein. Among a few hundred thousand distinct CDR3 sequences listed, almost 4% were seen once. Material: PBMCs, obtained 5 days after the yellow fever booster vaccination. Receptors originate from a man in his late teens or twenties who received the YFV17D yellow fever vaccine.

V is TRBV9 and J is TRBJ2-6, with D hard to call. Trimming took off 4 bases at V and 1 base at J, with 9 bases between the two ends. Germline CDR1 reads SGDLS; CDR2 reads YYNGEE. The length of the CDR3 is 15 residues. DNA of the CDR3: TGTGCCAGCAGCCTTGTGGATTCTGGGGCCAACGTCCTGACTTTC. It translates to CASSLVDSGANVLTF.

There are many counts of this clonotype. CDR3 DNA sequence: TGTGCCATCAGTGAGAACAGGGAAAACATTCAGTACTTC. Amino acids: CAISENRENIQYF. J is TRBJ2-4 and V is TRBV10-3, with a possible D match to TRBD1 (6 bases). The CDR3 extends over 13 amino acids. V was trimmed by 2 bases and J by 5 bases, leaving 7 bases between them. Looked up from germline, CDR1 is ENHRY and CDR2 is SYGVKD.

J is TRBJ1-2 and V is TRBV19; 8 positions match TRBD1. Unmatched junction bases numbered 8, after V lost 6 bases and J lost 5 bases. The CDR3 spans 14 residues. CDR1 LNHDA and CDR2 SQIVND come from the germline V gene (reference sequence). CDR3 coding DNA: TGTGCCAGTAGCGGGGGACAGGAGGTTTATGGCTACACCTTC. Amino acid sequence: CASSGGQEVYGYTF.

This clonotype occurred many times. The chain couples TRBV5-1 to TRBJ1-1; 7 positions match TRBD1. V dropped 4 bases and J dropped 0; count of bases not matched to a gene: 6. Germline V lookup: CDR1 SGHRS, CDR2 YFSETQ. The CDR3 spans 15 residues. The CDR3 DNA is TGCGCCAGCAGCCCGAGGGGGCCTCTGAACACTGAAGCTTTCTTT. Translated, it gives CASSPRGPLNTEAFF.

In this sample, this clonotype turned up a few times. The chain has TRBV9 and TRBJ2-2; D may be TRBD1 (6 bases). V lost 0 bases and J 5 bases, leaving 14 bases between the germline ends. The germline CDR1 and CDR2 sequences are SGDLS and YYNGEE. CDR3 size: 16 residues. The chain's CDR3 is CASSVGGLPGTGELFF. The DNA of the CDR3 is TGTGCCAGCAGCGTAGGGGGGCTCCCGGGTACCGGGGAGCTGTTTTTT.

The V gene is TRBV7-2, the J gene TRBJ2-7, with D maybe TRBD1 (6 bases). V lost 2 bases and J lost 0, with 11 bases in between. CDR1 and CDR2 (germline): SGHTA, FQGNSA. CDR3 length equals 15 residues. DNA of the CDR3: TGTGCCAGCAGCTTATCCACAGGGACCTCCTACGAGCAGTACTTC. Protein product: CASSLSTGTSYEQYF. Full variable domain (outside the CDR3, taken from reference TRBV7-2 and TRBJ2-7): GAGVSQSPSNKVTEKGKDVELRCDPISGHTALYWYRQSLGQGLEFLIYFQGNSAPDKSGLPSDRFSAERTGGSVSTLTIQRTQQEDSAVYLCASSLSTGTSYEQYFGPGTRLTVT.

This clonotype was detected only a few times. The V gene is TRBV19, the J gene TRBJ2-2, with D unclear. CDR3 size: 15 residues. The germline V and J ends were trimmed by 3 bases and 8 bases, with 16 bases remaining between them. CDR1 and CDR2 (germline): LNHDA, SQIVND (reference sequence). DNA for the CDR3: TGTGCCAGTAGTATGATCGAGGCCCCCCAAGGGGAGCTGTTTTTT. Residues: CASSMIEAPQGELFF.

The chain uses TRBV20-1 and TRBJ2-5; D is unresolved. Trimming removed 0 bases from V and 4 bases from J, with 12 bases in between. CDR3 length equals 14 residues. Germline lookup yields CDR1 DFQATT and CDR2 SNEGSKA (reference sequence). The CDR3 DNA reads TGCAGTGCTAGAGATCCCCCTAGACCAGAGACCCAGTACTTC. This sequence encodes CSARDPPRPETQYF.

This clonotype showed up just a few times. The V call is TRBV7-9, the J call TRBJ2-5; D might be TRBD1 or TRBD2, each matching 6 bases. Trimming pared 2 bases from V and 1 base from J, leaving 11 bases between. Germline-derived CDR1 and CDR2 are SEHNR and FQNEAQ (reference sequence). This CDR3 is 15 amino acids long. Written as DNA, the CDR3 is TGTGCCAGCAGCTTAAGGGGGGCACTCCAAGAGACCCAGTACTTC. It encodes CASSLRGALQETQYF.

Details on this clonotype: Here the CDR3 omits its conserved ending phenylalanine or tryptophan, so a read error is the likely source. The DNA is omitted, as the CDR3 cannot be located on it reliably, and the CDR3 follows TCRdb's listing. The J gene is TRBJ2-3, the V gene TRBV29-1; TRBD1 is taken as the D call from the table, unchecked against the DNA. Including both end residues, the CDR3 is 12 amino acids long. Germline-derived CDR1 and CDR2 are SQVTM and ANQGSEA. CDR3 loop: CSVSTPVLAEYS.

V usage is TRBV9 and J usage is TRBJ2-5; TRBD2 matches 11 bases. Germline values: CDR1 SGDLS, CDR2 YYNGEE. The CDR3 length is 17 residues. V shed 3 bases and J 5 bases; nucleotides not matched to a gene: 12. CDR3 sequence (DNA): TGTGCCAGCAGCGCGAACATAGCGGGGGGGGCCTACGAGACCCAGTACTTC. Translating it yields CASSANIAGGAYETQYF.

This CDR3 reads CASTGQGFRTQYF. The CDR3 coding sequence is TGTGCCAGCACCGGACAGGGGTTTCGGACCCAGTACTTC. This sequence joins TRBV6-2 or TRBV6-3 and TRBJ2-5, with 9 bases lining up with TRBD1. V shed 7 bases, J shed 7 bases, and the junction held 7 bases outside the gene matches. The CDR3 length is 13 residues. Germline CDR1 is MNHEY and CDR2 is SVGEGT.

The chain combines TRBV12-3 or TRBV12-4 with TRBJ2-5; TRBD1 matches at 10 bases. Losses at the gene ends were 6 bases for V and 5 bases for J; bases not matched to a gene: 9. The CDR3 runs 15 residues. In DNA, the CDR3 is TGTGCCAGCAGCAAGACAGGGGGCGCGGGGGAGACCCAGTACTTC. Its translation: CASSKTGGAGETQYF.

With respect to this clonotype: One base away lies a much larger clone, so this may be a sequencing read error. The V gene is TRBV5-1, the J gene TRBJ2-1, with 11 bases matching TRBD2. Germline V gene lookup returns CDR1 SGHRS and CDR2 YFSETQ. Trimming removed 3 bases from V and 4 bases from J; junction bases left unmatched: 6. This CDR3 is 16 amino acids long. This CDR3 is CASSSQTSGDYNEQFF. In nucleotides, the CDR3 is TGCGCCAGCAGCTCGCAGACTAGCGGGGATTACAATGAGCAGTTCTTC.

In its sample, this clonotype was seen many times. The V call is TRBV5-6, the J call TRBJ2-4; maybe TRBD2 (6 bases). The germline gives CDR1 SGHDT, CDR2 YYEEEE. The CDR3 contains 16 residues. V lost 3 bases and J 7 bases, leaving 20 bases between the germline ends. The CDR3, as DNA: TGTGCCAGCAGCTCTTTGAAGGGCGGGGCTGGGAACATTCAGTACTTC. Translation gives CASSSLKGGAGNIQYF. The complete variable domain, with remaining parts taken from reference TRBV5-6 and TRBJ2-4, reads DAGVTQSPTHLIKTRGQQVTLRCSPKSGHDTVSWYQQALGQGPQFIFQYYEEEERQRGNFPDRFSGHQFPNYSSELNVNALLLGDSALYLCASSSLKGGAGNIQYFGAGTRLSVL.

This clonotype appeared a few times. This chain joins TRBV24-1 and TRBJ2-2; D gene uncertain. CDR3 length: 15 residues. V was shortened by 3 bases and J by 2 bases, with 9 bases between the two germline ends. Germline CDR1 is KGHDR and CDR2 is SFDVKD. CDR3: CATSDPQSNTGELFF. CDR3 DNA sequence: TGTGCCACCAGTGATCCCCAGTCTAACACCGGGGAGCTGTTTTTT.

The chain combines TRBV5-1 with TRBJ1-1; D gene uncertain. The CDR3 consists of 14 residues. Looked up from germline, CDR1 is SGHRS and CDR2 is YFSETQ. Trimming removed 4 bases from V and 3 bases from J, with 13 bases in between. This CDR3 is CASSLGLSDTEAFF. The CDR3 bases are TGCGCCAGCAGCCTAGGGTTGTCGGACACTGAAGCTTTCTTT.

This clonotype was seen more than once but under ten times. The rearrangement links TRBV13 to TRBJ1-1; D is undetermined. The CDR3 extends over 15 amino acids. Looked up from germline, CDR1 is PRHDT and CDR2 is FYEKMQ (reference sequence). The V and J ends lost 2 bases and 0 bases respectively, with 10 bases between them. CDR3 amino acids: CASSLRPQMNTEAFF. As DNA, the CDR3 is TGTGCCAGCAGCTTACGGCCCCAGATGAACACTGAAGCTTTCTTT.

The chain couples TRBV20-1 to TRBJ1-2; 11 nucleotides agree with TRBD1. Germline V gene lookup returns CDR1 DFQATT and CDR2 SNEGSKA (reference sequence). After removal of 4 bases from V and 3 bases from J, the junction contained 7 bases not matched to a gene. This CDR3 spans 15 amino acids. The CDR3 protein is CSAKDRGQFDYGYTF. Written as DNA, the CDR3 is TGCAGTGCTAAGGACAGGGGGCAGTTCGACTATGGCTACACCTTC.